This note documents a single T cell receptor (beta chain) sequence. This receptor's antigen is unknown. There are no base qualities to consult, and no much larger clone falls within one base. TCRbeta CDR3 regions were amplified from genomic DNA using the immunoSEQ Assay, a bias-controlled multiplex PCR. As for the original processing: The number of nucleated cells in each sample was estimated by amplification of reference gene primers within the assay. Sequence reads were collapsed and filtered to measure the absolute abundance of every unique TCRbeta CDR3 rearrangement. For each sample, productive Simpson clonality was calculated as the square root of Simpson's diversity index across productive rearrangements. TCRdb took over this immuneACCESS table, retaining in-frame rearrangements with V and J assigned. Such tables are incomplete; in checked studies, under half of the missing clones stem from an unresolved V gene, and the remainder is unexplained. V and J calls and clone size come straight from that table; D and trimming were deduced from the DNA. Within this sample are 200,000 to 250,000 clones, with about 89% of them counted one time only. The top ten constitute around 4% of the sample.

This record comes from a study of blood T cell repertoires in COVID-19 (dated by TCRdb to the early 2020s). For the study in its entirety: Samples from collaborators originated in the United States, Italy and Spain and spanned both the acute and convalescent phases of COVID-19. The material from the prospective study consisted of cDNA or gDNA derived from T cells, B-cell-depleted T cells, or PBMCs. Subjects who had been exposed to COVID-19, were actively infected with it, or had recovered from it provided the deeply sampled blood TCRbeta repertoires that made up the dataset. The repertoires were released in a freely available public database intended as a resource for research on the immune response to SARS-CoV-2. Samples came from the ongoing ImmuneRACE study (first 160 participants) plus 1,254 subjects from 6 global collaborators. A de-identified subject ID, COVID-19 status, age in years and sex were almost always included in the sample metadata. Where HLA class I and class II types were available, the types were taken from metadata supplied by the sample provider, not from assay-based typing. Study-wide findings and limitations: The quantity of clinical and demographic metadata differed by source and by participant and was supplied without curation.

Enrolling through a virtual design, the prospective study's participants ranged in age from roughly 18 to 90 years and lived across roughly 23 United States geographic areas. In the prospective study, participants were assigned to cohorts based on the clinical history participants reported in a screening survey and a study questionnaire. Recovered participants in ImmuneRACE Cohort 3 were defined by two consecutive negative NP/OP PCR tests, clearance by a healthcare professional, or resolution of symptoms. In the prospective study, mobile phlebotomists collected whole blood, serum and a nasopharyngeal or oropharyngeal swab from each participant. Over a 2-month period, participants in the prospective study had the option of providing additional blood draws and questionnaires. Prospective study blood samples were shipped either frozen or at room temperature before DNA extraction. The germline V gene yields MDHEN for CDR1 and SYDVKM for CDR2. There are 15 amino acids in the CDR3, from cysteine to phenylalanine inclusive. CDR3 DNA is the only sequence kept; it has 45 bases, read in frame from the first base. V loses 8 bases at its end and J loses 0 bases; junction bases beyond the gene matches: 4.

The receptor comes from a woman aged 30 to 39 who had recovered from COVID-19. Recombination connected TRBV28 to TRBJ2-3, and TRBD1 aligns with 11 junction nucleotides. The sample comprised PBMCs or T cells enriched from blood (not recorded which). CDR3 sequence: CASWDRGVSTDTQYF. The bases are TGTGCCAGCTGGGACAGGGGGGTAAGCACAGATACGCAGTATTTT.